The subject of this entry is one TCR beta chain. It lacks a known antigen. Within one base of it there is no much larger clone, and no base qualities were kept. The time point tag for this specimen amounts to: about 28 days (+/-7) after the second vaccine dose. AZD1222 recipients with second doses at about 4 weeks or about 12 weeks were pooled, because spike-specific TCR depth and breadth did not differ between schedules. Vaccinee samples came from UK trials COV001 and COV002, including a single-blind randomized controlled phase 2/3 trial of AZD1222 (ChAdOx1 nCoV-19) in healthy adults. For TCRbeta chain sequencing, PBMC samples were collected from trial participants at day 0 and at day 28 after the second dose. This sample is drawn from a study of T cell responses to AZD1222 COVID-19 vaccine (dated by TCRdb to 2020 to 2022). Regarding the complete study: A total of around 240 trial participants underwent TCR sequencing, of whom 200 to 220 had received two doses of AZD1222 and around 26 had received two doses of the MenACWY control vaccine. Trial participants were enrolled by age into 18-55, 56-69 and 70-plus year subgroups, with roughly 160, 29 and 62 TCR-sequenced participants respectively.

From cysteine to phenylalanine, the CDR3 is 13 amino acids long. The DNA shown is the 39-base CDR3, in frame from base 1. The germline ends are 10 bases apart after V is trimmed by 6 bases and J by 2 bases. CDR1 and CDR2, per the germline V gene, are MNHEY and SVGAGI. The CDR3 regions of human TCRbeta chains were analyzed by immunosequencing. On the study's bioinformatics: Repertoire TCRs were matched against a reference library of SARS-CoV-2-specific TCRs generated with the MIRA antigen-specificity platform. Breadth meant the fraction of unique TCRs that were SARS-CoV-2-associated, whereas depth meant the fraction of total T cells that were SARS-CoV-2-associated. Using the MIRA data, each spike-specific TCR was assigned both to the spike region to which the TCR was reactive and to a CD4 or CD8 class. Log10-transformed breadth and depth values were compared by one-way ANOVA with Sidak's multiple comparisons tests. Drawn from immuneACCESS, this table holds only the in-frame rearrangements with V and J called that TCRdb kept. Clones are partly lost; checked studies trace under half to an unresolved V gene and leave the rest unexplained. V and J calls and clone size come straight from that table; D and trimming were deduced from the DNA. In this sample the table shows roughly 100,000 clones, about four fifths of which occur a single time. The top ten constitute over 12% of the sample.

The research as a whole found: The 56-69-year group was small, and its depth increase did not reach significance, likely because of low power. A significant rise in spike-specific TCR breadth and depth was observed after two AZD1222 doses relative to day 0 and relative to MenACWY recipients. Reportedly, almost half of the unique spike-specific TCRs recognized epitopes lying outside the regions that are mutated in the B.1.351 and B.1.1.7 variants. Because no samples from the day 14 peak response were available, repertoires could be characterized only after the peak T cell response. Most participants were white British and females outnumbered males, and the authors suggested that clonal diversity may have been underestimated. The whole spike protein was spanned by vaccine-associated CD4 TCRs, and dominant responses were seen in regions 160-218 and 743-854. Conclusions about previously exposed vaccinees are limited because only six or seven AZD1222 recipients were SARS-CoV-2 seropositive at baseline.

This specimen was peripheral blood, taken 28 days after the second AZD1222 dose. This TCR came from an adult who received the AZD1222 COVID-19 vaccine. This chain joins TRBV6-5 to TRBJ1-2, with the D gene call left open. The DNA reads TGTGCCAGCAGCCTGGGCGAAAACTATGGCTACACCTTC. It specifies CASSLGENYGYTF.